Sequencing of this T cell receptor beta chain was carried out in a study of blood T cell repertoires in COVID-19. Across the study: The United States, Italy and Spain were the sources of the acute and convalescent COVID-19 samples.

Assay used: immunoSEQ multiplex PCR; TCRdb lists only in-frame clones, some missing. The repertoire holds around 97,000 clones, with more than 75% as singletons. The sequencing sample was made of peripheral blood. The TCR sequence derives from a human donor in a cohort sampled during active COVID-19.

The CDR3 bases are TGTGCCAGTAAGGGGGACAGGGGCAACCGAAACATTCAGTACTTC. Protein: CASKGDRGNRNIQYF. The genes are TRBV19 and TRBJ2-4, with 10 bases fitting TRBD1. CDR3 length: 15 residues. After removal of 7 bases from V and 6 bases from J, the junction contained 9 bases not matched to a gene. The germline V gene encodes CDR1 LNHDA and CDR2 SQIVND (reference sequence). The full variable domain, completed using reference TRBV19 and TRBJ2-4, is DGGITQSPKYLFRKEGQNVTLSCEQNLNHDAMYWYRQDPGQGLRLIYYSQIVNDFQKGDIAEGYSVSREKKESFPLTVTSAQKNPTAFYLCASKGDRGNRNIQYFGAGTRLSVL.